This record concerns one T cell receptor (beta chain) sequence. Germline V gives CDR1 ENHRY, CDR2 SYGVKD. The CDR3 has 14 amino acids. V was cut by 4 bases and J by 2 bases, with 12 bases left in between. The data originate from a study of blood T cell repertoires in COVID-19. Study in general: Sample material is recorded as cDNA or gDNA derived from T cells, B-cell-depleted T cells, or PBMCs.

Sequenced by immunoSEQ multiplex PCR; TCRdb stores in-frame clones only, minus some. The sample shows roughly 100,000 clones, roughly nine tenths of them seen only once. The chain combines TRBV10-3 with TRBJ2-7; a weak D match, TRBD1 (8 bases). The clonotype comes from a middle-aged man with active COVID-19. Sequenced: peripheral blood. The CDR3 DNA is TGTGCCATCAGTGCACAGGGGGGGGCCTACGAGCAGTACTTC. As protein: CAISAQGGAYEQYF.